Presented here are 26 T cell receptor beta chains from one specimen sequenced in a study of HIV-infected patients and healthy controls. Alpha and beta constant-region primers primed reverse transcription of around 0.5 ug RNA. Using multiplexing indices, alpha and beta chain libraries were generated apart by chain-specific third strand synthesis. A single record per CDR3 protein comes from TCRdb applying MiXCR to the 5' RACE reads. The table has more than 9,500 distinct CDR3 sequences, around 7% seen once. No cell fractionation was done, so the repertoire covers all unsorted peripheral blood T cells. This specimen consisted of blood, obtained before antiretroviral therapy. The receptors were gathered from an adult with HIV infection.

At least ten counts were recorded for this clonotype. The J gene is TRBJ1-6, the V gene TRBV2; 7 bases are a match to TRBD1. The CDR3 sequence is 14 residues long. V was pared by 6 bases and J by 10 bases, with 9 bases of the junction left unmatched. Germline CDR1 and CDR2: SNHLY and FYNNEI. CDR3 amino acids: CASSAGQVQSPLHF. CDR3 coding DNA: TGTGCCAGCAGCGCAGGACAGGTCCAATCACCCCTCCACTTT.

This clonotype was recorded at least ten times. The gene calls are TRBV12-3 or TRBV12-4 and TRBJ2-5, with 8 positions matching TRBD2. The CDR3 spans 13 residues. Germline trimming cut 5 bases from V and 3 bases from J; bases unmatched to any gene: 2. In nucleotides, the CDR3 is TGTGCCAGCAGTCCGGGGGGGAAAGAGACCCAGTACTTC. This sequence encodes CASSPGGKETQYF.

This clonotype was counted many times. The chain recombines TRBV11-2 with TRBJ2-3; D uncertain. V lost 5 bases to trimming and J lost 6 bases, with 9 bases between them. CDR1 SGHAT and CDR2 FQNNGV come from the germline V gene. The CDR3 has 12 amino acids. CDR3 sequence: CASSKGGDTQYF. CDR3 DNA sequence: TGTGCCAGCAGCAAGGGTGGGGATACGCAGTATTTT.

This clonotype was picked up one time. This chain joins TRBV10-3 and TRBJ2-3; D is perhaps TRBD1 or TRBD2 (5 bases each). Germline V CDR1 and CDR2: ENHRY, SYGVKD. V lost 0 bases to trimming and J lost 2 bases, with 9 bases between them. CDR3 length: 15 amino acids. The CDR3, as DNA: TGTGCCATCAGTGAGTCTAGGGACCCCACAGATACGCAGTATTTT. The encoded protein is CAISESRDPTDTQYF.

This clonotype is deemed large. The chain links TRBV7-6 to TRBJ2-5, with D tentatively TRBD1 or TRBD2 (5 bases each). The CDR3 runs 11 residues. Germline CDR1 SGHVS, CDR2 FNYEAQ. V was shortened by 6 bases and J by 5 bases, with 7 bases between the two germline ends. The CDR3 reads CASSRGETQYF. The CDR3 DNA sequence: TGTGCCAGCAGTCGGGGCGAGACCCAGTACTTC. The full variable domain, rest sourced from reference TRBV7-6 and TRBJ2-5, is GAGVSQSPRYKVTKRGQDVALRCDPISGHVSLYWYRQALGQGPEFLTYFNYEAQQDKSGLPNDRFSAERPEGSISTLTIQRTEQRDSAMYRCASSRGETQYFGPGTRLLVL.

The J gene is TRBJ2-1, the V gene TRBV5-1; 9 bases agree with TRBD2. The junction had 6 bases not matched to a gene; V was cut back by 4 bases and J by 4 bases. The germline V gene encodes CDR1 SGHRS and CDR2 YFSETQ. The CDR3 consists of 15 residues. CDR3 loop: CASSPGGGGYNEQFF. CDR3 nucleotides: TGCGCCAGCAGCCCCGGCGGGGGGGGGTACAATGAGCAGTTCTTC.

This clonotype has more than one count but fewer than ten. The chain employs TRBV6-6 and TRBJ1-1; a possible D gene is TRBD1 (5 bases). This CDR3 is built from 13 residues. V was shortened by 5 bases and J by 6 bases, with 13 bases between the two germline ends. Germline V gives CDR1 MNHNY, CDR2 SVGAGI (reference sequence). Written as DNA, the CDR3 is TGTGCCAGCAGTCCCGCCTGGGGGGCTGAAGCTTTCTTT. Its protein product is CASSPAWGAEAFF.

In its sample, this clonotype was seen many times. The chain links TRBV5-4 to TRBJ2-7; 12 positions match TRBD1. V lost 3 bases, J lost 6 bases, and 7 bases stayed unmatched. The V gene's germline CDR1 is SGHNT and CDR2 YYREEE (reference sequence). The CDR3 length is 15 residues. The CDR3 protein is CASSSSGTGGAEQYF. The CDR3 DNA is TGTGCCAGCAGCTCTTCTGGGACAGGGGGCGCCGAGCAGTACTTC.

This clonotype was detected many times. J is TRBJ2-1 and V is TRBV4-1; D is unresolved. The V gene lost 4 bases and the J gene lost 8 bases, with 15 bases spanning the gap. The V gene's germline CDR1 is MGHRA and CDR2 YSYEKL. The CDR3 runs 14 residues. The CDR3 reads CASSPAANTDEQFF. CDR3 nucleotides: TGCGCCAGCAGCCCGGCGGCTAATACGGATGAGCAGTTCTTC.

This clonotype appeared many times. The chain recombines TRBV2 with TRBJ1-1; 7 positions agree with TRBD1. There are 15 residues in the CDR3. V gave up 4 bases and J gave up 1 base; unmatched junction bases: 6. From germline, CDR1 is SNHLY and CDR2 FYNNEI. In nucleotides, the CDR3 is TGTGCCAGCAGTGTCAGGGGGTCCGGGAACACTGAAGCTTTCTTT. Translating gives CASSVRGSGNTEAFF.

The chain combines TRBV12-3 or TRBV12-4 with TRBJ2-1, with 10 bases identical to TRBD2. With V trimmed by 6 bases and J by 2 bases, 4 bases remained unmatched. CDR3 size: 15 residues. CDR3 residues: CASSWSGGAYNEQFF. DNA of the CDR3: TGTGCCAGCAGCTGGAGCGGGGGGGCCTACAATGAGCAGTTCTTC.

This chain links TRBV6-2 or TRBV6-3 with TRBJ1-1; no firm D call. The CDR3 totals 17 residues. Trimming left V 3 bases short and J 5 bases short, with 22 bases between. The germline gives CDR1 MNHEY, CDR2 SVGEGT. Here the CDR3 reads CASSYLNQPGVETEAFF. DNA for the CDR3: TGTGCCAGCAGTTATCTCAACCAACCAGGAGTCGAAACTGAAGCTTTCTTT.

This clonotype was seen at least ten times. V is TRBV10-3 and J is TRBJ1-1; D not certain. The V and J ends lost 11 bases and 8 bases respectively, with 15 bases between them. The CDR3 runs 11 residues. Germline V gene data show CDR1 as ENHRY and CDR2 as SYGVKD. The chain's CDR3 is CAAGGGLEAFF. The CDR3 bases are TGTGCCGCGGGAGGAGGTCTCGAAGCTTTCTTT.

This clonotype was counted between two and nine times. The chain joins TRBV18 to TRBJ2-5; D is uncertain. The CDR3 sequence is 12 residues long. The germline V and J ends were trimmed by 4 bases and 0 bases, with 3 bases remaining between them. CDR1 and CDR2 (germline): KGHSH, LQKENI. CDR3 amino acids: CASSQYQETQYF. CDR3 bases: TGTGCCAGCTCACAATACCAAGAGACCCAGTACTTC.

This clonotype occurred many times. The J gene is TRBJ1-2, the V gene TRBV7-9; no reliable D call. Trimming cost V 1 base and J 2 bases, with 11 bases left between them. The germline CDR1 and CDR2 sequences are SEHNR and FQNEAQ (reference sequence). The CDR3 spans 15 residues. The CDR3 sequence is CASSLVPEQNYGYTF. CDR3 sequence (DNA): TGTGCCAGCAGCTTAGTACCAGAACAGAACTATGGCTACACCTTC. Variable domain in full (rest from reference TRBV7-9 and TRBJ1-2): DTGVSQNPRHKITKRGQNVTFRCDPISEHNRLYWYRQTLGQGPEFLTYFQNEAQLEKSRLLSDRFSAERPKGSFSTLEIQRTEQGDSAMYLCASSLVPEQNYGYTFGSGTRLTVV.

This clonotype was counted a few times. J is TRBJ2-5 and V is TRBV4-2, with D hard to call. CDR3 length: 12 residues. Germline V lookup: CDR1 LGHNA, CDR2 YNFKEQ. Trimming pared 0 bases from V and 7 bases from J, leaving 6 bases between. This chain's CDR3 is CASSQDRMTQYF. CDR3 in DNA: TGTGCCAGCAGCCAAGATCGGATGACCCAGTACTTC.

This clonotype showed up many times. This chain links TRBV25-1 with TRBJ1-2; unclear D gene. The length of the CDR3 is 12 residues. The V and J ends lost 3 bases and 4 bases respectively, with 6 bases between them. Germline V CDR1 and CDR2: MGHDK, SYGVNS. This CDR3 reads CASSEGSYGYTF. The DNA for the CDR3 is TGTGCCAGCAGTGAGGGGTCCTATGGCTACACCTTC.

This clonotype has a count of ten or more. The rearrangement links TRBV4-1 to TRBJ1-4; D not certain. The CDR3 is 17 amino acids. The V end was cut by 0 bases, the J end by 2 bases, with 13 bases between. Germline V lookup: CDR1 MGHRA, CDR2 YSYEKL. CDR3 sequence: CASSQDALWGTNEKLFF. CDR3 coding DNA: TGCGCCAGCAGCCAAGATGCCCTTTGGGGTACTAATGAAAAACTGTTTTTT.

This clonotype was seen at least ten times. This sequence joins TRBV5-5 and TRBJ2-3; no firm D call. Germline V gives CDR1 SGHKS, CDR2 YYEKEE (reference sequence). This CDR3 is 14 amino acids long. Trimming removed 1 base at V and 2 bases at J, with 8 bases between. The CDR3 region has the DNA TGTGCCAGCAGCTTGTTAGGGAACACAGATACGCAGTATTTT. It specifies CASSLLGNTDTQYF.

This clonotype was seen ten or more times. V usage is TRBV5-1 and J usage is TRBJ2-1; tentative D call: TRBD1 (5 bases). This CDR3 has 14 residues. Per germline, CDR1 SGHRS and CDR2 YFSETQ. With 4 bases removed from V and 5 bases from J, the gap between germline ends came to 13 bases. This CDR3 reads CASSLTPGNNEQFF. In nucleotides, the CDR3 is TGCGCCAGCAGCCTCACCCCAGGGAACAATGAGCAGTTCTTC.

This clonotype appeared many times. The chain uses TRBV7-3 and TRBJ2-7; tentatively, D is TRBD1 or TRBD2 (7 bases each). V lost 5 bases and J 5 bases, leaving 19 bases between the germline ends. The CDR3 length is 15 residues. Germline values: CDR1 SGHTA, CDR2 FQGTGA. CDR3 sequence reads: CASSRLGGGRNEQYF. The CDR3 coding sequence is TGTGCCAGCAGCCGCCTGGGAGGGGGCAGGAACGAGCAGTACTTC.

This clonotype was detected ten times or more. This chain connects TRBV5-6 to TRBJ2-5; D is tentatively TRBD1 or TRBD2 (5 bases each). V lost 4 bases and J lost 5, with 15 bases in between. Germline lookup yields CDR1 SGHDT and CDR2 YYEEEE. CDR3 length: 14 amino acids. For the CDR3, the DNA is TGTGCCAGCAGCCTTATCGCCGGGACGGAGACCCAGTACTTC. It yields the protein CASSLIAGTETQYF.

This clonotype was recorded once. The CDR3 protein is CASSLGGETYEQYF. CDR3 bases: TGTGCCAGCAGTTTAGGGGGGGAAACCTACGAGCAGTACTTC. J is TRBJ2-7 and V is TRBV9, with D perhaps TRBD2 (7 bases). Germline loops: CDR1 SGDLS, CDR2 YYNGEE. The CDR3 runs to 14 residues. The V and J ends lost 5 bases and 2 bases respectively, with 14 bases between them.

At least ten counts were recorded for this clonotype. The chain recombines TRBV20-1 with TRBJ1-1; no reliable D call. Trimming took off 2 bases at V and 1 base at J, with 2 bases between the two ends. This CDR3 region has 11 residues. Germline V gene lookup returns CDR1 DFQATT and CDR2 SNEGSKA (reference sequence). The CDR3 bases are TGCAGTGCTAGACAGAACACTGAAGCTTTCTTT. Translated: CSARQNTEAFF.

This clonotype was detected a few times. The gene calls are TRBV5-1 and TRBJ1-1, with TRBD1 identical over 10 bases. The CDR3 extends over 15 amino acids. Germline CDR1 and CDR2: SGHRS and YFSETQ. The V gene end was trimmed by 3 bases and the J gene end by 9 bases; junction bases not matched to a gene: 11. The CDR3 sequence: CASSSTGGSLPKAFF. In nucleotides, the CDR3 is TGCGCCAGCAGCTCGACAGGGGGCTCACTTCCAAAAGCTTTCTTT.

This clonotype was detected ten times or more. The genes are TRBV12-3 or TRBV12-4 and TRBJ2-5; tentatively, D is TRBD2 (6 bases). This CDR3 is built from 15 residues. V lost 3 bases and J lost 4, with 15 bases in between. CDR3 residues: CASSLGGAYAETQYF. CDR3 nucleotides: TGTGCCAGCAGTTTGGGCGGGGCGTATGCAGAGACCCAGTACTTC.